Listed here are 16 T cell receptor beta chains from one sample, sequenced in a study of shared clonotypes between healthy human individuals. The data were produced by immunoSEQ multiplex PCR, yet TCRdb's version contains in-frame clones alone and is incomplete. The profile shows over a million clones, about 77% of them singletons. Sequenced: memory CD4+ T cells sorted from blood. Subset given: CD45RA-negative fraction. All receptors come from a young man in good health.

The CDR3 DNA reads TGTGCCAGCAAGACACAGGGGTCGCGGGACACCATATATTTT. Encoded protein: CASKTQGSRDTIYF. The chain is built from TRBV6-5 and TRBJ1-3; 7 bases agree with TRBD1. This CDR3 comprises 14 residues. Trimming cost V 7 bases and J 8 bases; bases outside gene matches: 11. From germline, CDR1 is MNHEY and CDR2 SVGAGI.

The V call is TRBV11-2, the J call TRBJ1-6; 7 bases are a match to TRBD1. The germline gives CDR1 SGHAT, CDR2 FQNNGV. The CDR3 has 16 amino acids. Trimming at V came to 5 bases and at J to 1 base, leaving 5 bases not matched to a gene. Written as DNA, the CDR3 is TGTGCCAGCAGCCGAGCAGGGGGATCCTATAATTCACCCCTCCACTTT. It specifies CASSRAGGSYNSPLHF.

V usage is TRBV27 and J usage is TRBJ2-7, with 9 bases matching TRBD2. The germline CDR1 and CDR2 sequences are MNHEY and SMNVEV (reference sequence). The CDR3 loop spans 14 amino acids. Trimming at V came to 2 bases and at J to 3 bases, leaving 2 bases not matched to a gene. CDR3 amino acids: CASSLAGGIYEQYF. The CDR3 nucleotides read TGTGCCAGCAGTTTAGCGGGAGGGATCTACGAGCAGTACTTC.

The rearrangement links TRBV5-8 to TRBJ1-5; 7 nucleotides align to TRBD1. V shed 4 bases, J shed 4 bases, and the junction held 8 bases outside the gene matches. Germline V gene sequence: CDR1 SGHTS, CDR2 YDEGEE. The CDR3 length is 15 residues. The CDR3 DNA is TGTGCCAGCAGCCCGACAGGGATTGGAAATCAGCCCCAGCATTTT. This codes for CASSPTGIGNQPQHF.

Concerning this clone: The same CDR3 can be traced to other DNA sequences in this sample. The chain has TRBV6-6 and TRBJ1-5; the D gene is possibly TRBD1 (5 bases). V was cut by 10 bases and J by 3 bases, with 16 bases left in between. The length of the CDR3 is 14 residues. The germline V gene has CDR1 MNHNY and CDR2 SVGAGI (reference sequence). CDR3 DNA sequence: TGTGCCACTACGACGGGGGGGTTCAATCAGCCCCAGCATTTT. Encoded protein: CATTTGGFNQPQHF.

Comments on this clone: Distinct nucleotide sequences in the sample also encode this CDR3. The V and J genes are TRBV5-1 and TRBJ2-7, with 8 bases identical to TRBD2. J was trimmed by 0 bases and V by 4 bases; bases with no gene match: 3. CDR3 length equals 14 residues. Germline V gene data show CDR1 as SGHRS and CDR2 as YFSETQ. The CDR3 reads CASSPTSASYEQYF. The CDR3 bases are TGCGCCAGCAGCCCGACTAGCGCCTCCTACGAGCAGTACTTC.

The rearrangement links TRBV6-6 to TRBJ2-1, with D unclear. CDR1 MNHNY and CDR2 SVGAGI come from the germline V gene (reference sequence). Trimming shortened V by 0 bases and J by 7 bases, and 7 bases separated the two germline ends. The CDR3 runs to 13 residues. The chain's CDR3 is CASSYSRQNEQFF. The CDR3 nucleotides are TGTGCCAGCAGTTACTCCCGCCAAAATGAGCAGTTCTTC.

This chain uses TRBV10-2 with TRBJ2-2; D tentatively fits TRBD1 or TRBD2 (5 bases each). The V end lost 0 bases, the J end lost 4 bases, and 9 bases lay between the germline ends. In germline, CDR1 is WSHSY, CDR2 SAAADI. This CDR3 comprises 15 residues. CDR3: CASSESMRGTGELFF. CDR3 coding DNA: TGCGCCAGCAGTGAGTCGATGAGGGGCACCGGGGAGCTGTTTTTT.

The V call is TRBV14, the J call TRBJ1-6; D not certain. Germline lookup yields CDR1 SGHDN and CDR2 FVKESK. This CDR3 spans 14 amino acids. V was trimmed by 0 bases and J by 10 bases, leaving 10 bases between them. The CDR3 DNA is TGTGCCAGCAGCCAAGAGACCGTCGGGTCACCCCTCCACTTT. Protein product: CASSQETVGSPLHF.

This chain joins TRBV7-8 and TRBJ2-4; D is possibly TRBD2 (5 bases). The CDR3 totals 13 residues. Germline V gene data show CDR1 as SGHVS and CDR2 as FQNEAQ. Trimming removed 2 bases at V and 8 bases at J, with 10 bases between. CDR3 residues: CASSLRVEDIQYF. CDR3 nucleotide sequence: TGTGCCAGCAGCTTAAGGGTGGAGGACATTCAGTACTTC.

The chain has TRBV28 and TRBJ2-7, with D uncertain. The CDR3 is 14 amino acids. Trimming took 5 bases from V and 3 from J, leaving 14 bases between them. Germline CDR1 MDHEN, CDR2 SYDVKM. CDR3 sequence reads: CASSAGSFNYEQYF. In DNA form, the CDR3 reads TGTGCCAGCAGTGCCGGGTCTTTCAACTACGAGCAGTACTTC.

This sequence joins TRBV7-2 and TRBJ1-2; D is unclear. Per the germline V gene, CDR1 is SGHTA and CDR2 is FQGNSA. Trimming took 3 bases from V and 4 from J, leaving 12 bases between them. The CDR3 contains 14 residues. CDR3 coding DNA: TGTGCCAGCAGCTTCATCGGAAAGGGCTATGGCTACACCTTC. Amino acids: CASSFIGKGYGYTF.

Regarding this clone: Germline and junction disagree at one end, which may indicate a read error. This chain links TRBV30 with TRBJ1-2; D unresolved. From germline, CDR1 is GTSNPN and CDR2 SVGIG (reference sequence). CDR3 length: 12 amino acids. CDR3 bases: TGCGCCTCTAGTGGGCAGAACTATGGCTACACCTTC. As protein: CASSGQNYGYTF.

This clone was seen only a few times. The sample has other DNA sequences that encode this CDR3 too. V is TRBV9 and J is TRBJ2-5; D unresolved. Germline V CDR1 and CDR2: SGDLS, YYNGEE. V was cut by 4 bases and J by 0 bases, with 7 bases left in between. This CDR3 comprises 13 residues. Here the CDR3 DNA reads TGTGCCAGCAGCCCGCAAAACCAAGAGACCCAGTACTTC. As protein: CASSPQNQETQYF.

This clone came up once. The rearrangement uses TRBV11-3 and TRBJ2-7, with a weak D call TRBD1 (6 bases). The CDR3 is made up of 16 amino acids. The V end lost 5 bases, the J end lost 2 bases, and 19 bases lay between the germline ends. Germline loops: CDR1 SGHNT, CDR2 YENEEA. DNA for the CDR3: TGTGCCAGCAGCACCGGGACAAGGGCCCCTACCTACGAGCAGTACTTC. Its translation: CASSTGTRAPTYEQYF.

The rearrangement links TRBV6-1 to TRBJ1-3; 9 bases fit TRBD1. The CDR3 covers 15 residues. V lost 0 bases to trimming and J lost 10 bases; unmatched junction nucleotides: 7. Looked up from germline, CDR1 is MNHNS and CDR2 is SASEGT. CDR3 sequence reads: CASSEATGGRGTIYF. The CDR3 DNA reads TGTGCCAGCAGTGAAGCGACAGGGGGGCGAGGGACCATATATTTT.